Listed here are 32 T cell receptor beta chains from one sample, sequenced in a study of blood T cell repertoires in COVID-19. Using immunoSEQ multiplex PCR, the repertoire was profiled, and TCRdb retains in-frame clones only, with some absent. Among 140,000 to 150,000 clones listed, around 80% were seen once. Sample: peripheral blood. The origin of the receptors is a woman aged 55-69 years with acute or convalescent COVID-19.

This clone was observed a handful of times. This chain joins TRBV11-2 and TRBJ2-7; 7 bases align to TRBD1. V gave up 4 bases and J gave up 6 bases; unmatched junction bases: 6. The germline CDR1 and CDR2 sequences are SGHAT and FQNNGV. The length of the CDR3 is 13 residues. The DNA for the CDR3 is TGTGCCAGCAGCTCTCCCGGACAGGCCGAGCAGTACTTC. As protein: CASSSPGQAEQYF.

The rearrangement joins TRBV5-6 to TRBJ2-5, with 10 positions matching TRBD2. The CDR3 spans 15 residues. J lost 4 bases, V lost 5 bases, and 8 bases had no gene match. Germline assignment: CDR1 SGHDT and CDR2 YYEEEE. In DNA form, the CDR3 reads TGTGCCAGCAGGGTAGCGGGAGGTCTGGGAGAGACCCAGTACTTC. Translating it yields CASRVAGGLGETQYF.

The rearrangement uses TRBV19 and TRBJ1-5; possible D gene TRBD1, 6 bases. CDR3 length equals 14 residues. Germline V CDR1 and CDR2: LNHDA, SQIVND (reference sequence). Trimming took off 7 bases at V and 11 bases at J, with 21 bases between the two ends. The DNA of the CDR3 is TGTGCCAGTAAGAGGACGGACAGTTTAAGGTCCCAGCATTTT. It is translated as CASKRTDSLRSQHF.

The chain links TRBV2 to TRBJ1-5; D is perhaps TRBD1 (5 bases). Germline lookup yields CDR1 SNHLY and CDR2 FYNNEI. V lost 10 bases to trimming and J lost 4 bases, with 14 bases between them. The CDR3 sequence is 13 residues long. The CDR3 is CANSRDWNQPQHF. The DNA of the CDR3 is TGTGCCAACTCCAGGGATTGGAATCAGCCCCAGCATTTT.

This clone was seen more than once but under ten times. As DNA, the CDR3 is TGTGCCTGGAGTGTAGAGATAAATCAGCCCCAGCATTTT. Its translation: CAWSVEINQPQHF. The chain joins TRBV30 to TRBJ1-5; D remains ambiguous. Germline V gene sequence: CDR1 GTSNPN, CDR2 SVGIG (reference sequence). V gave up 0 bases and J gave up 4 bases, with 7 bases separating them. CDR3 length equals 13 residues.

This clone came up once. This chain joins TRBV12-3 or TRBV12-4 and TRBJ2-5; no clear D. The CDR3 runs 12 residues. Trimming took off 3 bases at V and 5 bases at J, with 7 bases between the two ends. CDR3 residues: CASSLFGETQYF. As DNA, the CDR3 is TGTGCCAGCAGTTTGTTCGGGGAGACCCAGTACTTC.

V gene TRBV29-1 combines with J gene TRBJ2-7, with 8 bases lining up with TRBD2. Germline lookup yields CDR1 SQVTM and CDR2 ANQGSEA. With V trimmed by 6 bases and J by 2 bases, 3 bases remained unmatched. The CDR3 consists of 12 residues. In DNA, the CDR3 is TGCAGCGTCTTAGCGGGGACCTACGAGCAGTACTTC. This codes for CSVLAGTYEQYF.

The CDR3 is CASSRRRWNNEQFF. CDR3 DNA sequence: TGTGCCAGCAGCCGTAGGCGGTGGAACAATGAGCAGTTCTTC. The chain recombines TRBV3-1 (or the pseudogene TRBV3-2) with TRBJ2-1; D is ambiguous. The CDR3 contains 14 residues. Trimming took off 4 bases at V and 5 bases at J, with 12 bases between the two ends. In germline, CDR1 is LGHDT, CDR2 YNNKEL (reference sequence).

The chain employs TRBV4-2 and TRBJ1-1, with 9 bases lining up with TRBD1. CDR3 length: 15 residues. Losses at the gene ends were 0 bases for V and 7 bases for J; bases not matched to a gene: 6. CDR1 is LGHNA and CDR2 is YNFKEQ in the germline V gene. The CDR3 nucleotides read TGTGCCAGCAGCCAAGAAGACAGGGGGAGGATTGAAGCTTTCTTT. It translates to CASSQEDRGRIEAFF.

V and J are TRBV18 and TRBJ1-1, with unresolved D. Germline-derived CDR1 and CDR2 are KGHSH and LQKENI. The V gene lost 0 bases and the J gene lost 1 base, with 9 bases spanning the gap. The CDR3 extends over 15 amino acids. The CDR3 nucleotides are TGTGCCAGCTCACCACCAACACAGAGGAACACTGAAGCTTTCTTT. Amino acid sequence: CASSPPTQRNTEAFF.

This clone turned up a few times. This chain joins TRBV5-4 and TRBJ2-1; TRBD1 agrees at 9 bases. V dropped 7 bases and J dropped 8; count of bases not matched to a gene: 13. Per germline, CDR1 SGHNT and CDR2 YYREEE (reference sequence). CDR3 length: 15 amino acids. CDR3 nucleotide sequence: TGTGCCAGCGAGGTAGTAACAGGGGGCAGGTATGAGCAGTTCTTC. It encodes CASEVVTGGRYEQFF. Full variable domain (remainder filled in from reference TRBV5-4 and TRBJ2-1): ETGVTQSPTHLIKTRGQQVTLRCSSQSGHNTVSWYQQALGQGPQFIFQYYREEENGRGNFPPRFSGLQFPNYSSELNVNALELDDSALYLCASEVVTGGRYEQFFGPGTRLTVL.

Here the CDR3 DNA reads TGTGCCAGCAGCCAAGATATACAGGGCCCTTTAGAGACCCAGTACTTC. This sequence encodes CASSQDIQGPLETQYF. V and J are TRBV3-1 (or the pseudogene TRBV3-2) and TRBJ2-5; D is perhaps TRBD1 (6 bases). This CDR3 is built from 16 residues. Germline lookup yields CDR1 LGHDT and CDR2 YNNKEL (reference sequence). Trimming took 0 bases from V and 4 from J, leaving 15 bases between them.

This sequence joins TRBV5-1 and TRBJ2-1, with D perhaps matching TRBD1 (6 bases). This CDR3 has 12 amino acids. Germline V gene lookup returns CDR1 SGHRS and CDR2 YFSETQ. Trimming removed 4 bases from V and 8 bases from J, with 10 bases in between. The CDR3: CASSIQGYEQFF. DNA for the CDR3: TGCGCCAGCAGCATACAGGGATATGAGCAGTTCTTC.

The chain combines TRBV28 with TRBJ2-7, with D tentatively TRBD2 (5 bases). V gave up 0 bases and J gave up 2 bases, with 11 bases separating them. This CDR3 spans 15 amino acids. CDR1 and CDR2 from the germline V gene are MDHEN and SYDVKM. CDR3 sequence: CASSLWGSGTYEQYF. The CDR3 DNA sequence: TGTGCCAGCAGTTTATGGGGGAGTGGAACCTACGAGCAGTACTTC. The full variable domain, completed using reference TRBV28 and TRBJ2-7, is DVKVTQSSRYLVKRTGEKVFLECVQDMDHENMFWYRQDPGLGLRLIYFSYDVKMKEKGDIPEGYSVSREKKERFSLILESASTNQTSMYLCASSLWGSGTYEQYFGPGTRLTVT.

This clone was detected only a few times. V and J are TRBV5-1 and TRBJ2-7; 7 nucleotides line up with TRBD1. The CDR3 covers 14 residues. Germline V gene sequence: CDR1 SGHRS, CDR2 YFSETQ. The V segment lost 4 bases and the J segment 9 bases; nucleotides outside the gene matches: 13. The CDR3 protein is CASSTETGRGGQYF. CDR3 nucleotides: TGCGCCAGCAGCACCGAGACAGGGCGAGGAGGGCAGTACTTC.

The rearrangement joins TRBV30 to TRBJ2-2, with TRBD2 identical over 14 bases. The CDR3 runs 17 residues. Trimming at V came to 7 bases and at J to 4 bases, leaving 11 bases not matched to a gene. CDR1 GTSNPN and CDR2 SVGIG come from the germline V gene (reference sequence). The CDR3 DNA reads TGTGCCTCCCCCGGACTAGCGGGAGGCATTGGCACCGGGGAGCTGTTTTTT. It specifies CASPGLAGGIGTGELFF.

The chain joins TRBV27 to TRBJ2-1; 8 nucleotides line up with TRBD2. Germline loops: CDR1 MNHEY, CDR2 SMNVEV (reference sequence). CDR3 length equals 14 residues. Unmatched junction bases numbered 6, after V lost 10 bases and J lost 1 base. The CDR3 protein is CATRTSRSYNEQFF. CDR3 sequence (DNA): TGTGCCACCCGGACTAGCAGGTCCTACAATGAGCAGTTCTTC.

The chain couples TRBV7-9 to TRBJ2-5, with a tentative D call TRBD2 (5 bases). From germline, CDR1 is SEHNR and CDR2 FQNEAQ (reference sequence). This CDR3 comprises 17 residues. V lost 1 base to trimming and J lost 5 bases, with 20 bases between them. The CDR3 region has the DNA TGTGCCAGCAGCTTAGACGGACTCTCTCGTTATGAGGAGACCCAGTACTTC. It specifies CASSLDGLSRYEETQYF.

This clone was observed at least ten times. V gene TRBV11-1 combines with J gene TRBJ1-1, with D maybe TRBD1 (6 bases). The germline V gene has CDR1 SGHAT and CDR2 FQDESV (reference sequence). CDR3 length: 13 amino acids. V was trimmed by 2 bases and J by 3 bases, leaving 7 bases between them. CDR3 coding DNA: TGTGCCAGCAGCTTACAGGGGTACACTGAAGCTTTCTTT. Its protein is CASSLQGYTEAFF.

The chain carries TRBV7-8 and TRBJ2-5; 12 bases are a match to TRBD1. Germline CDR1 SGHVS, CDR2 FQNEAQ. The CDR3 contains 16 residues. V shed 5 bases and J 4 bases; nucleotides not matched to a gene: 8. CDR3 protein: CASSPRDRGQGETQYF. CDR3 in DNA: TGTGCCAGCAGCCCAAGGGACAGGGGGCAGGGAGAGACCCAGTACTTC.

The chain combines TRBV5-1 with TRBJ2-7; D is unresolved. Deletions cut 4 bases from V and 0 bases from J, with 14 bases between. Germline V gene lookup returns CDR1 SGHRS and CDR2 YFSETQ. The CDR3 runs to 15 residues. The CDR3 DNA reads TGCGCCAGCAGCCTTACAAGGCCAGGCTCCTACGAGCAGTACTTC. Translated, it gives CASSLTRPGSYEQYF.

V and J are TRBV11-2 and TRBJ2-2; 7 nucleotides line up with TRBD2. Germline V CDR1 and CDR2: SGHAT, FQNNGV. The CDR3 consists of 16 residues. The V and J ends lost 4 bases and 0 bases, in that order; junction bases with no gene match: 5. The CDR3 spells CASSSLAGPNTGELFF. As DNA, the CDR3 is TGTGCCAGCAGCTCGTTAGCGGGCCCGAACACCGGGGAGCTGTTTTTT.

This clone was counted between two and nine times. DNA of the CDR3: TGTGCCAGCAGCCCCGACCAGGGCTCCGGCGGTGGGACCCAGTACTTC. Translation: CASSPDQGSGGGTQYF. J is TRBJ2-5 and V is TRBV3-1 (or the pseudogene TRBV3-2); perhaps TRBD1 as D (5 bases). Between the trimmed V and J ends, which lost 4 bases and 7 bases, there was a span of 22 bases. The CDR3 consists of 16 residues. CDR1 and CDR2 from the germline V gene are LGHDT and YNNKEL (reference sequence).

The chain is built from TRBV19 and TRBJ2-1; maybe TRBD2 (5 bases). The CDR3 runs to 12 residues. The ends were cut back, 3 bases at V and 9 bases at J, with 9 bases in the middle. Germline CDR1 reads LNHDA; CDR2 reads SQIVND (reference sequence). The CDR3: CASSIAGSEQFF. Written as DNA, the CDR3 is TGTGCCAGTAGTATCGCGGGTTCTGAGCAGTTCTTC.

V and J are TRBV11-2 and TRBJ1-3, with 7 positions matching TRBD1. The germline gives CDR1 SGHAT, CDR2 FQNNGV. The CDR3 has 15 amino acids. With 7 bases clipped from V and 6 bases from J, the junction kept 12 bases outside the gene matches. The CDR3: CASTFPTGSVNTIYF. CDR3 nucleotide sequence: TGTGCCAGCACCTTTCCGACAGGGTCGGTAAACACCATATATTTT.

The chain uses TRBV3-1 (or the pseudogene TRBV3-2) and TRBJ2-1, with 7 bases matching TRBD2. Trimming cost V 4 bases and J 7 bases; bases outside gene matches: 16. The CDR3 sequence is 17 residues long. Germline CDR1 LGHDT, CDR2 YNNKEL (reference sequence). The CDR3 bases are TGTGCCAGCAGCCCGAACTGGGGGAGGGCCAATCGAAATGAGCAGTTCTTC. Its translation is CASSPNWGRANRNEQFF.

The genes are TRBV9 and TRBJ2-7, with TRBD2 as a possible D gene (6 bases). The CDR3 totals 11 residues. CDR1 and CDR2 from the germline V gene are SGDLS and YYNGEE. Trimming cost V 4 bases and J 7 bases, with 9 bases left between them. The CDR3 protein is CASSRRGEQYF. The DNA for the CDR3 is TGTGCCAGCAGCCGGCGGGGTGAGCAGTACTTC.

The V call is TRBV2, the J call TRBJ1-2, with no clear D. Between the trimmed V and J ends, which lost 4 bases and 5 bases, there was a span of 11 bases. The CDR3 is 13 amino acids. Germline CDR1 reads SNHLY; CDR2 reads FYNNEI. DNA for the CDR3: TGTGCCAGCAGTGTCCAGACGCGGTATGGCTACACCTTC. Protein: CASSVQTRYGYTF.

The chain employs TRBV5-1 and TRBJ2-1; 9 nucleotides line up with TRBD2. The CDR3 is 13 residues long. CDR1 is SGHRS and CDR2 is YFSETQ in the germline V gene. Trimming took 4 bases from V and 10 from J; bases not matched to a gene: 6. The CDR3 nucleotides read TGCGCCAGCAGCCAGGGACTAGCTAGGGAGCAGTTCTTC. Residues: CASSQGLAREQFF.

V gene TRBV7-9 combines with J gene TRBJ2-7; D might be TRBD1 (6 bases). Trimming cost V 4 bases and J 4 bases, with 20 bases left between them. This CDR3 is 16 amino acids long. Germline CDR1 is SEHNR and CDR2 is FQNEAQ (reference sequence). CDR3 sequence: CASSSQRPGHQYEQYF. For the CDR3, the DNA is TGTGCCAGCAGCTCACAACGTCCGGGACACCAATACGAGCAGTACTTC.

V gene TRBV7-2 combines with J gene TRBJ2-2, with D hard to call. The germline gives CDR1 SGHTA, CDR2 FQGNSA. Trimming shortened V by 1 base and J by 4 bases, and 10 bases separated the two germline ends. The CDR3 has 15 amino acids. This chain's CDR3 is CASSLGGSRTGELFF. Here the CDR3 DNA reads TGTGCCAGCAGCTTAGGTGGCAGTCGCACCGGGGAGCTGTTTTTT.

The count of this clone is one. The chain links TRBV10-3 to TRBJ2-5; D is perhaps TRBD2 (6 bases). CDR1 and CDR2 (germline): ENHRY, SYGVKD. V lost 6 bases, J lost 5 bases, and 16 bases lay in between. The CDR3 length is 14 residues. CDR3 coding DNA: TGTGCCATCAGGGAGGGAAAACCGGGTGAGACCCAGTACTTC. Its protein is CAIREGKPGETQYF.